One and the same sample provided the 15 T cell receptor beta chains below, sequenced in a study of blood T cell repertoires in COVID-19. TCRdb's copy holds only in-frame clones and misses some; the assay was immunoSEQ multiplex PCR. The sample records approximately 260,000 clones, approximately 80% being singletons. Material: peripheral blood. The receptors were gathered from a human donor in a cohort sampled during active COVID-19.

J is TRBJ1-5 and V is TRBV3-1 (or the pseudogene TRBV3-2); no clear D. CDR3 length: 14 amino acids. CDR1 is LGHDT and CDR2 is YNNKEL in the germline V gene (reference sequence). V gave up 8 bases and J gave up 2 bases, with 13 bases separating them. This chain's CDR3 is CASGYVSGNQPQHF. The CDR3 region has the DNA TGTGCCAGCGGTTACGTGAGCGGCAATCAGCCCCAGCATTTT.

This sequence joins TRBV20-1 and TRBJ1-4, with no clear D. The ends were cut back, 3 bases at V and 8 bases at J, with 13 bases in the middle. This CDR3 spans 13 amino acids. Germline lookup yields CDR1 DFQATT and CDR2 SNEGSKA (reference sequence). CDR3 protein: CSASPQVPEKLFF. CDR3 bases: TGCAGTGCTAGTCCGCAGGTACCAGAAAAACTGTTTTTT.

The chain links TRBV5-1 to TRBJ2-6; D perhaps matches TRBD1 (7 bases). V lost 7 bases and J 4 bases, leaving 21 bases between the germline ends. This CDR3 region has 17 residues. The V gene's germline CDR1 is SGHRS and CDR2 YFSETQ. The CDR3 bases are TGCGCCAGCGCCCGGTGGACAGGCCTAGCGGGGGCCAACGTCCTGACTTTC. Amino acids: CASARWTGLAGANVLTF.

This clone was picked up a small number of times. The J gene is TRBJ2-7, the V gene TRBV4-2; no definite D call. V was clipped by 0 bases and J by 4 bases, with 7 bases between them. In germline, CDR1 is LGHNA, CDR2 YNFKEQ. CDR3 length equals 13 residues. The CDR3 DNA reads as TGTGCCAGCAGCCAAGATCGTACATACGAGCAGTACTTC. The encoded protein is CASSQDRTYEQYF.

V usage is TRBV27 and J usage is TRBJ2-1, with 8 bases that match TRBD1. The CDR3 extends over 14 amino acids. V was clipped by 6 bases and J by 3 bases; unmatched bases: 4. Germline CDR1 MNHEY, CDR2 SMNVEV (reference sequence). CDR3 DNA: TGTGCCAGCAGCCGGGACAGGAACTACAATGAGCAGTTCTTC. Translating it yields CASSRDRNYNEQFF.

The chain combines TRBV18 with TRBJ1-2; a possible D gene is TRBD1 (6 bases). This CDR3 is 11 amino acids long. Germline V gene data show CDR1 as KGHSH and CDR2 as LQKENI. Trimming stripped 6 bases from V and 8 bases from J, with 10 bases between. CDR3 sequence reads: CASSRGGGYTF. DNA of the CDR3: TGTGCCAGCTCTAGAGGGGGAGGCTACACCTTC.

The CDR3 sequence is CASSLQRSNGYTF. DNA of the CDR3: TGTGCCAGCAGCCTGCAGCGTAGCAATGGCTACACCTTC. The chain combines TRBV12-3 or TRBV12-4 with TRBJ1-2; D is ambiguous. This CDR3 is 13 amino acids long. V was cut by 6 bases and J by 6 bases, with 14 bases left in between.

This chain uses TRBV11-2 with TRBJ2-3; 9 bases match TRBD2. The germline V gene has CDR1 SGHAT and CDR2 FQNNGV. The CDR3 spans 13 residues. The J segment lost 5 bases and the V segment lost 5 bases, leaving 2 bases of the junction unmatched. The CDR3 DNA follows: TGTGCCAGCAGCGGCGGGGGGGGAGATACGCAGTATTTT. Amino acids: CASSGGGGDTQYF.

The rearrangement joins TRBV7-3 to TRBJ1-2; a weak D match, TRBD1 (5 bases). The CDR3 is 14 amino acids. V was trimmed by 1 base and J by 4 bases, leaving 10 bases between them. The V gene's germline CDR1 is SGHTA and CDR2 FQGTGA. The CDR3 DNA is TGTGCCAGCAGCTTAAGTGGGCAGGGCTATGGCTACACCTTC. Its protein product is CASSLSGQGYGYTF.

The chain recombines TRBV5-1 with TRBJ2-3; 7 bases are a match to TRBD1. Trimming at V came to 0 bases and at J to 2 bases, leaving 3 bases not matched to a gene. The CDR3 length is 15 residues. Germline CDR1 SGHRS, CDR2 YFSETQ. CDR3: CASSLGDRDTDTQYF. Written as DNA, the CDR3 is TGCGCCAGCAGCTTGGGGGACAGAGACACAGATACGCAGTATTTT.

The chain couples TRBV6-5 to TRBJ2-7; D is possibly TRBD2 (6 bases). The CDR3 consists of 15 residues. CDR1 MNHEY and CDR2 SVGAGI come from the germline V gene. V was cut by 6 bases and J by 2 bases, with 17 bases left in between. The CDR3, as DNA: TGTGCCAGCAGCCTAGGACAACCGGGGGCCTACGAGCAGTACTTC. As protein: CASSLGQPGAYEQYF.

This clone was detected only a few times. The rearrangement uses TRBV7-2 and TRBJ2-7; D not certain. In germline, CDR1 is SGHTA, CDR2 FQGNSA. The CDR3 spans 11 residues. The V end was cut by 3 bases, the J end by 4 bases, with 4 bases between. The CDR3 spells CASSFKYEQYF. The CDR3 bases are TGTGCCAGCAGCTTTAAATACGAGCAGTACTTC.

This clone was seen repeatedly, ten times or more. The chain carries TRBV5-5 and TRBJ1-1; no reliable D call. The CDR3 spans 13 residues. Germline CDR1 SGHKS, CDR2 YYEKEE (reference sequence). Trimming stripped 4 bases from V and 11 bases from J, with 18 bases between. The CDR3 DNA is TGTGCCAGCAGCCCGGAGATTACCCGGCCGGCTTTCTTT. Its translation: CASSPEITRPAFF.

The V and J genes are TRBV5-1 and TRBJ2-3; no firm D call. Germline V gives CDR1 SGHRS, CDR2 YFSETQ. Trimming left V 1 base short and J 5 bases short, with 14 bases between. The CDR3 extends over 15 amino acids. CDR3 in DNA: TGCGCCAGCAGCTTGAGATGGGTTGGCGGAGATACGCAGTATTTT. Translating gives CASSLRWVGGDTQYF.

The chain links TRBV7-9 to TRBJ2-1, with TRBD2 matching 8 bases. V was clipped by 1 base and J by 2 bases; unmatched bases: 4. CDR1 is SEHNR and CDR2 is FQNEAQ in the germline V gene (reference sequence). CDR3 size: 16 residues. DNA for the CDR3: TGTGCCAGCAGCTTAGAGGGCGGGGGGACCTACAATGAGCAGTTCTTC. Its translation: CASSLEGGGTYNEQFF. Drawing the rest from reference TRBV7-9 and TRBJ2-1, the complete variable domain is DTGVSQNPRHKITKRGQNVTFRCDPISEHNRLYWYRQTLGQGPEFLTYFQNEAQLEKSRLLSDRFSAERPKGSFSTLEIQRTEQGDSAMYLCASSLEGGGTYNEQFFGPGTRLTVL.